Listed here is a single T cell receptor (beta chain). The sample originates from a study of blood T cell repertoires in COVID-19. Sequencing used immunoSEQ multiplex PCR; TCRdb keeps in-frame clones, though not all of them. The data show some 110,000 clones, with roughly 84% seen just once and 20% to 30% held by the top ten. Germline assignment: CDR1 MNHEY and CDR2 SMNVEV (reference sequence). There are 14 residues in the CDR3. The V gene lost 3 bases and the J gene lost 4 bases, with 13 bases spanning the gap. The receptor's source is a man aged 55-75 years with acute or convalescent COVID-19. What was sequenced was peripheral blood. The chain joins TRBV27 to TRBJ2-7; perhaps TRBD1 as D (5 bases). The CDR3 is CASSFMGRIYEQYF. The DNA of the CDR3 is TGTGCCAGCAGTTTTATGGGGCGCATATACGAGCAGTACTTC.